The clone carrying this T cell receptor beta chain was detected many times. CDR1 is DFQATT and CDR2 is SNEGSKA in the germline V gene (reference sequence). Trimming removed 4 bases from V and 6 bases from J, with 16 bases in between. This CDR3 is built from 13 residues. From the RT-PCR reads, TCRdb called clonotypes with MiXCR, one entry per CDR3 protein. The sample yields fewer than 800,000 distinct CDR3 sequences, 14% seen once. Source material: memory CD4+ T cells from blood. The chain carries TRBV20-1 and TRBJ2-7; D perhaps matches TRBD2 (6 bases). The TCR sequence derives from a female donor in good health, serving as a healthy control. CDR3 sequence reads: CSATDYPTGEQYF. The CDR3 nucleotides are TGCAGTGCTACGGACTACCCGACGGGCGAGCAGTACTTC.